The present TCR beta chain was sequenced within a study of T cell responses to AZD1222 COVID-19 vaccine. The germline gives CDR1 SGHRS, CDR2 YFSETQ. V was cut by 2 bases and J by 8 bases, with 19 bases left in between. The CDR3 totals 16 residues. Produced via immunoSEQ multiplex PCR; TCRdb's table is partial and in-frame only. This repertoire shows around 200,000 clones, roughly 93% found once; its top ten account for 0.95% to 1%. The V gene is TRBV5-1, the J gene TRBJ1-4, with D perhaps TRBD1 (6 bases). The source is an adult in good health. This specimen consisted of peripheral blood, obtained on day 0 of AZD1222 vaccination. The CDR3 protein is CASSFGPRGEGEKLFF. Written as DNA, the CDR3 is TGCGCCAGCAGCTTCGGGCCGAGGGGGGAGGGAGAAAAACTGTTTTTT.